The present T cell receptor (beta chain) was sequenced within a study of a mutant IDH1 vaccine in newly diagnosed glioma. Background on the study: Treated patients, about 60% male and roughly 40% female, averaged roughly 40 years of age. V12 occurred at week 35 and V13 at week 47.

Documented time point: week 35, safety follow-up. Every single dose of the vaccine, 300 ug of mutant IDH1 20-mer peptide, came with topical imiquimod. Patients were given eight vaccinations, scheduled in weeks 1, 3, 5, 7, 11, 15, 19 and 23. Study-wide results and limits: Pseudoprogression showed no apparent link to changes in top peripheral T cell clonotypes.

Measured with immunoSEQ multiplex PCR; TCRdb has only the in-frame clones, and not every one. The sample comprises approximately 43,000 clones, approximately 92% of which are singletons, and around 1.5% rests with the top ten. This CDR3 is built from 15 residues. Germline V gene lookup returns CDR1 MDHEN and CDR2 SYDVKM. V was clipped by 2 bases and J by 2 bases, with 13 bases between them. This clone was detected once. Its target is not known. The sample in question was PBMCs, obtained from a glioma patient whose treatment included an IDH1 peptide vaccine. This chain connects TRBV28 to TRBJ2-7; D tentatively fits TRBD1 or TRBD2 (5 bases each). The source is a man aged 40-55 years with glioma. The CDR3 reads CASSLGGRTAYEQYF. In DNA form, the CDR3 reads TGTGCCAGCAGTTTAGGGGGAAGGACCGCCTACGAGCAGTACTTC.